Listed here are 30 T cell receptor beta chains from one sample, sequenced in a study of monozygotic twins with inflammatory bowel disease. Each CDR3 protein gets one entry in TCRdb, which reprocessed the 5' RACE reads and gives no DNA. Reported are 310,000 or so distinct CDR3 sequences; the ten largest clones contain 2%. The sample was blood. The receptors originated from a human donor with ulcerative colitis or Crohn's disease, or a healthy co-twin of an affected twin (not recorded which).

Here the CDR3 reads CASSWGPGGDTLYF. J is TRBJ2-3 and V is TRBV5-1; TCRdb selects TRBD2, and the lack of DNA leaves this call unchecked. The CDR3 covers 14 residues. The germline gives CDR1 SGHRS, CDR2 YFSETQ.

The V and J genes are TRBV6-4 and TRBJ2-1; TCRdb names TRBD2, which stays unverified in the absence of DNA. CDR1 MRHNA and CDR2 SNTAGT come from the germline V gene. The length of the CDR3 is 15 residues. The CDR3 loop is CASSVGLAGANEQFF.

The J gene is TRBJ2-5, the V gene TRBV24-1. From germline, CDR1 is KGHDR and CDR2 SFDVKD. This CDR3 has 16 residues. The CDR3 region is CATSDLPTKDQETQYF.

The chain carries TRBV5-1 and TRBJ2-1; the D call of TRBD1 rests on TCRdb alone, since no DNA is present to check it. Germline loops: CDR1 SGHRS, CDR2 YFSETQ. CDR3 length equals 14 residues. The CDR3 sequence: CASSFTGADNEQFF.

The V call is TRBV20-1, the J call TRBJ2-6; TCRdb designates TRBD1, a call that cannot be tested without DNA. Germline assignment: CDR1 DFQATT and CDR2 SNEGSKA (reference sequence). The CDR3 contains 15 residues. CDR3 amino acids: CSSTGSLEGANVLTF.

V usage is TRBV5-1 and J usage is TRBJ2-3; absent DNA, TCRdb's TRBD2 call cannot be checked. Germline V gene sequence: CDR1 SGHRS, CDR2 YFSETQ. The CDR3 is 18 amino acids. The CDR3 loop is CASSLGTSGSGGTDTQYF.

The J gene is TRBJ1-3, the V gene TRBV6-5; absent DNA, TCRdb's TRBD1 call cannot be checked. The CDR3 length is 16 residues. Germline assignment: CDR1 MNHEY and CDR2 SVGAGI. The CDR3 spells CASSYGGPTLGNTIYF.

The chain uses TRBV6-5 and TRBJ2-7. The CDR3 is made up of 14 amino acids. CDR1 and CDR2 (germline): MNHEY, SVGAGI. This chain's CDR3 is CASSYSKGPYEQYF.

V is TRBV11-2 and J is TRBJ1-3. The CDR3 covers 14 residues. CDR1 SGHAT and CDR2 FQNNGV come from the germline V gene. CDR3 protein: CASSPTGPGNTIYF.

This chain links TRBV28 with TRBJ2-7. The CDR3 has 12 residues. Per germline, CDR1 MDHEN and CDR2 SYDVKM. CDR3 residues: CASSSPGYEQYF. The variable domain in full, completed from reference TRBV28 and TRBJ2-7, reads DVKVTQSSRYLVKRTGEKVFLECVQDMDHENMFWYRQDPGLGLRLIYFSYDVKMKEKGDIPEGYSVSREKKERFSLILESASTNQTSMYLCASSSPGYEQYFGPGTRLTVT.

The rearrangement joins TRBV12-3 or TRBV12-4 to TRBJ1-1. The CDR3 loop spans 14 amino acids. The CDR3 loop reads CASTLVDRNTEAFF.

CDR3 in amino acids: CASIPSGGAKNEQFF. The rearrangement joins TRBV2 to TRBJ2-1; the D gene TCRdb calls, TRBD2, cannot be checked with no DNA. Germline V lookup: CDR1 SNHLY, CDR2 FYNNEI. The CDR3 has 15 residues.

This sequence joins TRBV6-6 and TRBJ2-5; as DNA is missing, the TRBD1 call by TCRdb cannot be tested. Germline V lookup: CDR1 MNHNY, CDR2 SVGAGI (reference sequence). CDR3 size: 13 residues. CDR3 amino acids: CASISGGQETQYF.

V gene TRBV5-1 combines with J gene TRBJ2-1; no DNA is available, so the TRBD2 call from TCRdb remains unchecked. CDR3 length: 14 amino acids. The germline V gene has CDR1 SGHRS and CDR2 YFSETQ. This chain's CDR3 is CASGPGLAANEQFF.

J is TRBJ2-5 and V is TRBV5-1; TCRdb indicates TRBD1, and absent DNA this call remains unverified. CDR1 and CDR2 (germline): SGHRS, YFSETQ. The CDR3 extends over 14 amino acids. CDR3 sequence reads: CASSPLPPQETQYF.

The chain links TRBV6-1 to TRBJ2-7; TCRdb outputs TRBD1, but without DNA this stays unchecked. The germline V gene encodes CDR1 MNHNS and CDR2 SASEGT. The CDR3 has 16 amino acids. CDR3 loop: CASQVRLGQSSYEQYF.

The chain has TRBV4-1 and TRBJ1-2; the D gene TCRdb calls, TRBD1, cannot be checked with no DNA. The CDR3 loop spans 14 amino acids. Germline loops: CDR1 MGHRA, CDR2 YSYEKL. The CDR3 spells CASSPSTGWHGYTF.

The genes are TRBV7-9 and TRBJ1-1; absent DNA, TCRdb's TRBD1 call cannot be checked. This CDR3 spans 13 amino acids. Germline V gives CDR1 SEHNR, CDR2 FQNEAQ (reference sequence). CDR3: CASSLTGGVGAFF. Supplemented by reference TRBV7-9 and TRBJ1-1, the full variable domain reads DTGVSQNPRHKITKRGQNVTFRCDPISEHNRLYWYRQTLGQGPEFLTYFQNEAQLEKSRLLSDRFSAERPKGSFSTLEIQRTEQGDSAMYLCASSLTGGVGAFFGQGTRLTVV.

V usage is TRBV6-4 and J usage is TRBJ2-3; TCRdb's D call of TRBD2 is untestable without DNA. Germline CDR1 and CDR2: MRHNA and SNTAGT. This CDR3 spans 14 amino acids. This CDR3 reads CASSDNQGPDTQYF.

The chain carries TRBV4-3 and TRBJ2-1; the TCRdb D gene call, TRBD1, has no DNA to confirm it. CDR3 length equals 16 residues. Per germline, CDR1 LGHNA and CDR2 YSLEER. The chain's CDR3 is CASSQEPPSSYNEQFF.

The chain carries TRBV29-1 and TRBJ2-5; TCRdb's D call of TRBD1 is untestable without DNA. The CDR3 is 13 amino acids. Germline assignment: CDR1 SQVTM and CDR2 ANQGSEA. The CDR3 is CSVGMTGYKTQYF.

The J gene is TRBJ1-4, the V gene TRBV28. The CDR3 loop spans 15 amino acids. Germline V gene sequence: CDR1 MDHEN, CDR2 SYDVKM. The CDR3: CASRASAGRVEKLFF.

The chain recombines TRBV30 with TRBJ2-1. The CDR3 is made up of 12 amino acids. Germline lookup yields CDR1 GTSNPN and CDR2 SVGIG (reference sequence). The CDR3 reads CAWSADHNEQFF.

This chain uses TRBV5-1 with TRBJ2-3; TCRdb designates TRBD2, a call that cannot be tested without DNA. Germline V gives CDR1 SGHRS, CDR2 YFSETQ. This CDR3 has 14 residues. CDR3 protein: CASSTTRGSDTQYF.

The chain has TRBV20-1 and TRBJ2-1; no DNA is available, so the TRBD1 call from TCRdb remains unchecked. CDR1 DFQATT and CDR2 SNEGSKA come from the germline V gene (reference sequence). The CDR3 consists of 19 residues. The CDR3 here is CSARGSTSAFPFGGNEQFF.

The chain recombines TRBV3-1 with TRBJ2-1; TCRdb names TRBD2, which stays unverified in the absence of DNA. The CDR3 contains 16 residues. Germline V CDR1 and CDR2: LGHDT, YNNKEL (reference sequence). This chain's CDR3 is CASSRLLAGGYNEQFF.

V gene TRBV4-1 combines with J gene TRBJ2-3. The CDR3 has 12 residues. From germline, CDR1 is MGHRA and CDR2 YSYEKL. The CDR3 protein is CASSHTADTQYF.

This chain connects TRBV7-6 to TRBJ2-7. Germline V gives CDR1 SGHVS, CDR2 FNYEAQ. CDR3 size: 14 residues. The CDR3 loop reads CASSLGGFRSEQYF.

The rearrangement links TRBV6-6 to TRBJ2-1; lacking DNA, the TRBD1 call made by TCRdb goes unchecked. Germline V gives CDR1 MNHNY, CDR2 SVGAGI (reference sequence). This CDR3 is 14 amino acids long. CDR3 sequence: CASSYGGSYNEQFF.

CDR3 region: CASSDTGTGHEKLFF. This chain links TRBV7-9 with TRBJ1-4; TCRdb names TRBD1, which stays unverified in the absence of DNA. The CDR3 runs to 15 residues. CDR1 SEHNR and CDR2 FQNEAQ come from the germline V gene (reference sequence).